The clone carrying this T cell receptor beta chain was counted between two and nine times. This sample was included in a study of blood T cell repertoires in COVID-19. Study as a whole: The study drew acute and convalescent COVID-19 samples from the United States, Italy and Spain. In each case, the material was cDNA or gDNA derived from T cells, B-cell-depleted T cells, or PBMCs.

The authors' processing: Estimation of nucleated cell counts was performed using reference gene primer amplification. The protocol was immunoSEQ multiplex PCR, while the TCRdb copy is restricted to in-frame clones and leaves out a portion. The V and J calls and clone size are taken from that table; D and trimming were inferred from the DNA. The sample yields 130,000 or so clones, 80% seen once. This clonotype was sampled from a human donor in a cohort sampled during active COVID-19. Source material: peripheral blood.

Written as DNA, the CDR3 is TGTGCCAGTCGGGGGAGGGACACTGAAGCTTTCTTT. This gives the protein CASRGRDTEAFF. The chain employs TRBV7-8 and TRBJ1-1, with a weak D call TRBD1 (5 bases). The CDR3 loop spans 12 amino acids. Trimming stripped 9 bases from V and 3 bases from J, with 11 bases between. The germline gives CDR1 SGHVS, CDR2 FQNEAQ. The full variable domain, rest sourced from reference TRBV7-8 and TRBJ1-1, is GAGVSQSPRYKVAKRGQDVALRCDPISGHVSLFWYQQALGQGPEFLTYFQNEAQLDKSGLPSDRFFAERPEGSVSTLKIQRTQQEDSAVYLCASRGRDTEAFFGQGTRLTVV.